This TCR beta chain is from a study of T cells in tuberculosis. For the study at large: Sequenced TCRs come from CD1B-GMM tetramer-binding T cells. Notes on the study in general: Classification accuracy was 87% (AUROC 0.7 to 0.9) with the GMM-specific repertoire. GMM-specific TCRs were nearer to active tuberculosis alpha repertoires, suggesting expansion.

Each donor contributed 85,000 to 100,000 T cells on average, unsorted. Trimming took off 0 bases at V and 3 bases at J, with 12 bases between the two ends. The CDR3 sequence is 15 residues long. CDR1 SGHDT and CDR2 YYEEEE come from the germline V gene. As for this clone: The antigen is not known.

Assay: immunoSEQ multiplex PCR; the TCRdb copy retains only in-frame clones and omits some. The sample includes approximately 30,000 clones, roughly 97% of them seen just once. Sequenced: PBMCs. The source of this sequence is a donor aged 10-30 years with latent tuberculosis or without tuberculosis infection. The J gene is TRBJ1-1, the V gene TRBV5-6; tentatively, D is TRBD1 (5 bases). CDR3 coding DNA: TGTGCCAGCAGCTTGGTGGGCAGGGAGGACACTGAAGCTTTCTTT. Its translation is CASSLVGREDTEAFF.